This entry lists 8 T cell receptor beta chains sequenced from one sample in a study of blood T cell repertoires in COVID-19. The table came from immunoSEQ multiplex PCR; TCRdb's copy has only in-frame clones and leaves some out. The data show a few hundred thousand clones, around 90% seen once. Source material: peripheral blood. The origin of the receptors is a woman between 25 and 40 years old with COVID-19, enrolled during active disease.

The chain joins TRBV19 to TRBJ1-4; D might be TRBD1 (6 bases). Germline CDR1 reads LNHDA; CDR2 reads SQIVND (reference sequence). V was clipped by 8 bases and J by 3 bases, with 10 bases between them. The CDR3 length is 13 residues. The CDR3 protein is CASRRTANEKLFF. DNA for the CDR3: TGTGCCAGTCGCCGGACAGCTAATGAAAAACTGTTTTTT.

The rearrangement joins TRBV5-1 to TRBJ2-2; 7 bases map to TRBD1. Germline V lookup: CDR1 SGHRS, CDR2 YFSETQ. The CDR3 loop spans 13 amino acids. V shed 7 bases, J shed 4 bases, and the junction held 4 bases outside the gene matches. CDR3 bases: TGCGCCAGCTCTCCAGGGGGCACCGGGGAGCTGTTTTTT. This codes for CASSPGGTGELFF.

The V and J genes are TRBV19 and TRBJ2-7; possibly TRBD1 for D (6 bases). Trimming removed 5 bases at V and 3 bases at J, with 11 bases between. Germline CDR1 LNHDA, CDR2 SQIVND (reference sequence). The CDR3 loop spans 13 amino acids. In nucleotides, the CDR3 is TGTGCCAGTAGTCGACAGGTGGGCTACGAGCAGTACTTC. Translation gives CASSRQVGYEQYF. The full variable domain, in which reference TRBV19 and TRBJ2-7 provide the parts outside the CDR3, is DGGITQSPKYLFRKEGQNVTLSCEQNLNHDAMYWYRQDPGQGLRLIYYSQIVNDFQKGDIAEGYSVSREKKESFPLTVTSAQKNPTAFYLCASSRQVGYEQYFGPGTRLTVT.

Only one count was recorded for this clone. V is TRBV3-1 (or the pseudogene TRBV3-2) and J is TRBJ1-2; TRBD1 aligns across 7 bases. The germline V gene encodes CDR1 LGHDT and CDR2 YNNKEL (reference sequence). V shed 2 bases and J 6 bases; nucleotides not matched to a gene: 9. CDR3 length equals 15 residues. CDR3 nucleotides: TGTGCCAGCAGCCAACGAGGAAGGACAGGAGATGGCTACACCTTC. Protein product: CASSQRGRTGDGYTF.

The genes are TRBV6-4 and TRBJ2-7; 12 bases match TRBD2. CDR3 length: 15 residues. Germline V lookup: CDR1 MRHNA, CDR2 SNTAGT. The V segment lost 5 bases and the J segment 1 base; nucleotides outside the gene matches: 3. The CDR3 spells CASSLAGGGSYEQYF. Written as DNA, the CDR3 is TGTGCCAGCAGTCTAGCGGGAGGGGGTTCCTACGAGCAGTACTTC.

V and J are TRBV4-2 and TRBJ2-2; 15 nucleotides agree with TRBD2. Trimming removed 4 bases from V and 4 bases from J; junction bases left unmatched: 7. The CDR3 is made up of 18 amino acids. Germline CDR1 reads LGHNA; CDR2 reads YNFKEQ. The CDR3 loop reads CASSPGLAGGSGTGELFF. For the CDR3, the DNA is TGTGCCAGCAGCCCCGGACTAGCGGGAGGGTCGGGCACCGGGGAGCTGTTTTTT.

The chain is built from TRBV12-3 or TRBV12-4 and TRBJ2-5; no clear D gene. V was clipped by 6 bases and J by 5 bases, with 7 bases between them. The CDR3 is 11 residues long. The CDR3 DNA follows: TGTGCCAGCAGCCTTCAGGAGACCCAGTACTTC. Encoded protein: CASSLQETQYF.

V gene TRBV19 combines with J gene TRBJ2-3; D is undetermined. CDR3 length: 14 residues. In germline, CDR1 is LNHDA, CDR2 SQIVND (reference sequence). V lost 3 bases, J lost 2 bases, and 9 bases lay in between. The CDR3 here is CASSMTDNTDTQYF. The CDR3 DNA follows: TGTGCCAGTAGTATGACCGACAACACAGATACGCAGTATTTT.